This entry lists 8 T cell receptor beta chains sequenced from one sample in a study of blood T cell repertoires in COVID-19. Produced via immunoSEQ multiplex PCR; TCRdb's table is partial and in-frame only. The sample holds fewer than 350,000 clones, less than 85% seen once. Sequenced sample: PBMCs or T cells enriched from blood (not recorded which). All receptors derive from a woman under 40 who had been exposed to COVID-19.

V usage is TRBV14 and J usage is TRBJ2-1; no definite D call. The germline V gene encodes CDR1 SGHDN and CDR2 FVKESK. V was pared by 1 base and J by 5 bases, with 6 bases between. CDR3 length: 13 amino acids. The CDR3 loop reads CASSQVFDNEQFF. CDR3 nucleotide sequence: TGTGCCAGCAGCCAAGTATTTGACAATGAGCAGTTCTTC.

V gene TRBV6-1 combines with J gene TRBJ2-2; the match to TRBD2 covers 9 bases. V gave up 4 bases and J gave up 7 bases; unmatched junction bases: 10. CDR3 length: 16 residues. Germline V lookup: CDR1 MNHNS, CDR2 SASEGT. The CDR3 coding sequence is TGTGCCAGCAGTGTTCAGCGGGGGGCTCGGTACGGGGAGCTGTTTTTT. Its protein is CASSVQRGARYGELFF.

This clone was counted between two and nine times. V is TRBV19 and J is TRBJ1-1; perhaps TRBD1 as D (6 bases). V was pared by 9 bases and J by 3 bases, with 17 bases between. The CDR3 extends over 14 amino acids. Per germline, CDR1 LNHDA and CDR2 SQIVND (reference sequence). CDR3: CASKQGGRDTEAFF. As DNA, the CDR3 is TGTGCCAGCAAACAGGGCGGCAGGGACACTGAAGCTTTCTTT.

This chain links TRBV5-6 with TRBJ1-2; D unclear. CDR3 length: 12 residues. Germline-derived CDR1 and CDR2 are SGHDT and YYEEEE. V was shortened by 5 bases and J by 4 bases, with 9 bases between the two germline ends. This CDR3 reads CASSYGSYGYTF. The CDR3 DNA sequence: TGTGCCAGCAGTTATGGGAGCTATGGCTACACCTTC.

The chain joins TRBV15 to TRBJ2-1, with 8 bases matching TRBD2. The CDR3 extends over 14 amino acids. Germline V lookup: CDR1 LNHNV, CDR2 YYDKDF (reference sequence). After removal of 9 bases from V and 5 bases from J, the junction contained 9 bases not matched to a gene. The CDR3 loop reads CATSSGSGDNEQFF. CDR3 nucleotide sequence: TGTGCCACATCAAGCGGGAGCGGGGACAATGAGCAGTTCTTC.

CDR3 bases: TGTGCCAGCAGTGAAGCGCTCGGACAGGGGAACTATGGCTACACCTTC. Amino acids: CASSEALGQGNYGYTF. This chain uses TRBV6-1 with TRBJ1-2, with 9 bases fitting TRBD1. The CDR3 runs 16 residues. Germline CDR1 is MNHNS and CDR2 is SASEGT. The V segment lost 0 bases and the J segment 2 bases; nucleotides outside the gene matches: 4.

The CDR3 sequence is CASSSDPIRGYTF. The DNA of the CDR3 is TGTGCCAGCAGCTCTGACCCGATCAGGGGCTACACCTTC. V gene TRBV11-1 combines with J gene TRBJ1-2; D is unclear. CDR1 SGHAT and CDR2 FQDESV come from the germline V gene (reference sequence). The CDR3 sequence is 13 residues long. The V and J ends lost 4 bases and 8 bases respectively, with 14 bases between them.

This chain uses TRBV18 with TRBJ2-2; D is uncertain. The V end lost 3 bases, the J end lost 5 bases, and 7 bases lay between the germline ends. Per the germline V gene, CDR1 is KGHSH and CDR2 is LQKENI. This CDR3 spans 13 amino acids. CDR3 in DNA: TGTGCCAGCTCACCCTCGCGGACCGGGGAGCTGTTTTTT. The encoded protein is CASSPSRTGELFF.